Listed below are T cell receptor beta chains from one sample, sequenced in a study of cytomegalovirus exposure and HLA in healthy donors. TCRdb keeps only in-frame clones here, not all; method: immunoSEQ multiplex PCR. The data show roughly 73,000 clones, 75% to 85% seen once. Sequences were obtained from PBMCs. The receptor set was obtained from a man between 35 and 55 years old in good health and CMV-seronegative. The CDR3 runs from the conserved cysteine through the conserved F or W. The order of the fields is V gene, J gene, D gene, clone size, CDR3 DNA, CDR3 protein. D genes are given only for firm matches. Only some rows state a clone size, as once, few, many or a class for expanded clones.

TRBV6-5	TRBJ1-3	NA	NA	TGTGCCAGCAGTTACTCGGCGGAAACTGGAAACACCATATATTTT	CASSYSAETGNTIYF
TRBV5-1	TRBJ2-1	TRBD2	NA	TGCGCCAGCAGCCTAGCGGATTCCTACAATGAGCAGTTCTTC	CASSLADSYNEQFF
TRBV4-2	TRBJ2-7	NA	few	TGTGCCAGCAGCCCCGGGGGACGACGGGAAACCTCCTACGAGCAGTACTTC	CASSPGGRRETSYEQYF
TRBV5-6	TRBJ2-3	TRBD2	NA	TGTGCCAGCAGATATGGACTAGCCACAGATACGCAGTATTTT	CASRYGLATDTQYF
TRBV25-1	TRBJ1-2	NA	NA	TGTGCCAGCAGTGAGGGACAAGCCTATGGCTACACCTTC	CASSEGQAYGYTF
TRBV19	TRBJ1-1	NA	NA	TGTGCCAGTAGGAGGAACACTGAAGCTTTCTTT	CASRRNTEAFF
TRBV7-8	TRBJ1-3	TRBD1	NA	TGTGCCAGCAGCCCCCCACAGGGGAGATCTGGAAACACCATATATTTT	CASSPPQGRSGNTIYF
TRBV5-1	TRBJ1-2	TRBD1	NA	TGCGCCAGCAGCTTTACCGGGACAGGGGCACTTGGGTATGGCTACACCTTC	CASSFTGTGALGYGYTF
TRBV28	TRBJ2-7	TRBD2	NA	TGTGCCAGCAGCCCCCCGGGGGGGGAATCCTACGAGCAGTACTTC	CASSPPGGESYEQYF
TRBV7-9	TRBJ1-1	NA	NA	TGTGCCAGCAGCTTACGGGTTCGCAACACTGAAGCTTTCTTT	CASSLRVRNTEAFF
TRBV9	TRBJ1-1	NA	NA	TGTGCCAGCAGCGTTACAACAGGGAACACTGAAGCTTTCTTT	CASSVTTGNTEAFF
TRBV29-1	TRBJ2-7	NA	NA	TGCAGCGTTTTTAATAGCTACGAGCAGTACTTC	CSVFNSYEQYF
TRBV13	TRBJ2-7	NA	once	TGTGCCAGCAGCCCTCGAGCACGGGACTCCTACGAGCAGTACTTC	CASSPRARDSYEQYF